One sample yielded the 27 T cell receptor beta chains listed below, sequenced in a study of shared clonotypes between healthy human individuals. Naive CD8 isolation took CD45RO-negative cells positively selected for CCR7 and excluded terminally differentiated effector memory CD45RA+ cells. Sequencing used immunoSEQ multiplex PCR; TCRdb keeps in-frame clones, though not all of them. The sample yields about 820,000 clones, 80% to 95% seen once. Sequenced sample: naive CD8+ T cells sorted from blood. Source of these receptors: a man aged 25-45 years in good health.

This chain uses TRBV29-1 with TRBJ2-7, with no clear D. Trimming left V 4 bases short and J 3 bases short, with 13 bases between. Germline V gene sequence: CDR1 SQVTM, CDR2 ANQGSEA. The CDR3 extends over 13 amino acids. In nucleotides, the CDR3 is TGCAGCGTTGTCTACCCGGCAAACTACGAGCAGTACTTC. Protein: CSVVYPANYEQYF.

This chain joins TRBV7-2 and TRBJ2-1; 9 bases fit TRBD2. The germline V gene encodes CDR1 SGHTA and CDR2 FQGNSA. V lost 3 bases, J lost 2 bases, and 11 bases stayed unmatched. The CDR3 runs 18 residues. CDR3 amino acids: CASSFPAFAGGTYNEQFF. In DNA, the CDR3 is TGTGCCAGCAGCTTTCCGGCGTTTGCGGGAGGGACCTACAATGAGCAGTTCTTC.

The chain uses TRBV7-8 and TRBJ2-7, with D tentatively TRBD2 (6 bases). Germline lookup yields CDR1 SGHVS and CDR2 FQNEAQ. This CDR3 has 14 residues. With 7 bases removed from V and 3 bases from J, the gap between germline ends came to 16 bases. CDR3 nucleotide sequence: TGTGCCAGCAACGGGGCGGGAAAGATCTACGAGCAGTACTTC. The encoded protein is CASNGAGKIYEQYF. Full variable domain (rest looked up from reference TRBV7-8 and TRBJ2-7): GAGVSQSPRYKVAKRGQDVALRCDPISGHVSLFWYQQALGQGPEFLTYFQNEAQLDKSGLPSDRFFAERPEGSVSTLKIQRTQQEDSAVYLCASNGAGKIYEQYFGPGTRLTVT.

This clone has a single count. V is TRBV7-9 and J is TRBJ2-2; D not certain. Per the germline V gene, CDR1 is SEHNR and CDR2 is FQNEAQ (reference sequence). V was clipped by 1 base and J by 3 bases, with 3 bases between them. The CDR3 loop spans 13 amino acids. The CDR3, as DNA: TGTGCCAGCAGCTTAGAATACACCGGGGAGCTGTTTTTT. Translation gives CASSLEYTGELFF.

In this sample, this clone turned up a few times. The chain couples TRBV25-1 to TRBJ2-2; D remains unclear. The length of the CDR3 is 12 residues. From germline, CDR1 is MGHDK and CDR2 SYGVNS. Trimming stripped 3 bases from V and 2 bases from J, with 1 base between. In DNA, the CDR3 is TGTGCCAGCAGTGATAACACCGGGGAGCTGTTTTTT. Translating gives CASSDNTGELFF.

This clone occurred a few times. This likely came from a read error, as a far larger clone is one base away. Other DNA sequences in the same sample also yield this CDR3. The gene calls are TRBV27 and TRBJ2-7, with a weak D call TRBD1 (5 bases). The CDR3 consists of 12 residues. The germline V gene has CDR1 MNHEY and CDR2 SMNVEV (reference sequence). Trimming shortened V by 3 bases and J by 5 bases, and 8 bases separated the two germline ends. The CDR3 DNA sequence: TGTGCCAGCAGTTTGTTAGGGGACGAGCAGTACTTC. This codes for CASSLLGDEQYF.

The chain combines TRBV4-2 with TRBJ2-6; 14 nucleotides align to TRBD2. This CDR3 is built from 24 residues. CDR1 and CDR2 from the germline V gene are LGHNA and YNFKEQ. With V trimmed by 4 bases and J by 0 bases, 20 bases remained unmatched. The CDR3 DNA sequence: TGTGCCAGCAGCCGTACGACTAGCGGGAGGGCCGAACATCTTCATGACTCTGGGGCCAACGTCCTGACTTTC. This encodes CASSRTTSGRAEHLHDSGANVLTF.

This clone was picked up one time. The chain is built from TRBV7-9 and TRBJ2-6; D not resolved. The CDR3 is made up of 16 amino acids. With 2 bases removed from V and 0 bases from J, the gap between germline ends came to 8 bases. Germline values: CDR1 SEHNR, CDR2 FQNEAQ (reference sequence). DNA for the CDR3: TGTGCCAGCAGCTTATCGGCGGACTCTGGGGCCAACGTCCTGACTTTC. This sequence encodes CASSLSADSGANVLTF.

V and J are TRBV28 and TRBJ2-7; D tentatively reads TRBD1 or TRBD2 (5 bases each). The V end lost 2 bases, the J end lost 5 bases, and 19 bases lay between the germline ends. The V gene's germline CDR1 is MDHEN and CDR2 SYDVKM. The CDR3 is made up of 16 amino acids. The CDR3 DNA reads TGTGCCAGCAGTTTAGCGATTGGGGGACCTATCGACGAGCAGTACTTC. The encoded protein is CASSLAIGGPIDEQYF. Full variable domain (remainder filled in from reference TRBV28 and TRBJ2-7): DVKVTQSSRYLVKRTGEKVFLECVQDMDHENMFWYRQDPGLGLRLIYFSYDVKMKEKGDIPEGYSVSREKKERFSLILESASTNQTSMYLCASSLAIGGPIDEQYFGPGTRLTVT.

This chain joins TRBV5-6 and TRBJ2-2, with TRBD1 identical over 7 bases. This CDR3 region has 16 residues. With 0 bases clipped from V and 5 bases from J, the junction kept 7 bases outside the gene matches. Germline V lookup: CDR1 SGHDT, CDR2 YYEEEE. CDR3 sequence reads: CASSLAVQGWTGELFF. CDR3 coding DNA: TGTGCCAGCAGCTTGGCCGTACAGGGGTGGACCGGGGAGCTGTTTTTT.

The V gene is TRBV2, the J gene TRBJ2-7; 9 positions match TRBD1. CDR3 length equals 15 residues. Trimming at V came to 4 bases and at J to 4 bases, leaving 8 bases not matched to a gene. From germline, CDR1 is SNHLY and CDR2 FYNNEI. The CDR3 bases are TGTGCCAGCAGTGGACAGGGGGGAACAATTTACGAGCAGTACTTC. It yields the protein CASSGQGGTIYEQYF.

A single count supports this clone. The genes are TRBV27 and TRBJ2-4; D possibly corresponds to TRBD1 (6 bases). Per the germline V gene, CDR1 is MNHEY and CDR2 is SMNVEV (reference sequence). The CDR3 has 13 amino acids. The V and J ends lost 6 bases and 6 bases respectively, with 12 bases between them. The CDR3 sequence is CASSTARGNIQYF. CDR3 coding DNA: TGTGCCAGCAGCACCGCCAGGGGAAACATTCAGTACTTC.

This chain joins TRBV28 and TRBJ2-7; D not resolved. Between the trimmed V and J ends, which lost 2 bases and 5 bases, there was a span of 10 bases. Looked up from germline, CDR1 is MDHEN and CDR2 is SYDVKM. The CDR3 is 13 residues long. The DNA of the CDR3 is TGTGCCAGCAGTTTAGAATTATTTAACGAGCAGTACTTC. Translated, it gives CASSLELFNEQYF.

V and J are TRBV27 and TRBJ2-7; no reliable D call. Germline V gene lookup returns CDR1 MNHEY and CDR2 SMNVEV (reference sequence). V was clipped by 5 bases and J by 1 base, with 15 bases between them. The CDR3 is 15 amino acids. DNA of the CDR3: TGTGCCAGCAGTGAAGTTGGATCGGTGTCCTACGAGCAGTACTTC. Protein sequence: CASSEVGSVSYEQYF.

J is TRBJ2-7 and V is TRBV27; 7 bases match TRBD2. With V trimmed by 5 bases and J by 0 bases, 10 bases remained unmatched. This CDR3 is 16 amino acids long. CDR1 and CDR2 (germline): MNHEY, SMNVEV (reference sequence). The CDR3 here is CASSLKGGSNSYEQYF. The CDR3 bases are TGTGCCAGCAGTCTAAAGGGCGGGAGCAACTCCTACGAGCAGTACTTC.

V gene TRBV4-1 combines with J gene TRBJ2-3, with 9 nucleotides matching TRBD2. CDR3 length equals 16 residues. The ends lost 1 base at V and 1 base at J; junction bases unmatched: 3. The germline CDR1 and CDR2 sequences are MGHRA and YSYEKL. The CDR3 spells CASSQVIAGGTDTQYF. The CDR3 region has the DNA TGCGCCAGCAGCCAAGTGATAGCGGGAGGCACAGATACGCAGTATTTT.

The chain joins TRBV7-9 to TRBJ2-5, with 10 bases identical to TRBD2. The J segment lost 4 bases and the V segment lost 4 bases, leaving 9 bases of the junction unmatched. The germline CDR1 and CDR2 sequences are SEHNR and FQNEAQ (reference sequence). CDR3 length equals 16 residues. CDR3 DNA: TGTGCCAGCAGCTCCTCTAGCGGGAGTTGGGGAGAGACCCAGTACTTC. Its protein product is CASSSSSGSWGETQYF.

CDR3 nucleotides: TGTGCCAGCAGCCCCGGGACAGGAAACGGCTACACCTTC. The encoded protein is CASSPGTGNGYTF. The chain links TRBV27 to TRBJ1-2; 8 bases fit TRBD1. Per germline, CDR1 MNHEY and CDR2 SMNVEV (reference sequence). The ends lost 6 bases at V and 8 bases at J; junction bases unmatched: 8. The CDR3 is made up of 13 amino acids.

CDR3 sequence: CTWGGGQYF. CDR3 sequence (DNA): TGCACCTGGGGGGGAGGGCAGTACTTC. The V and J genes are TRBV29-1 and TRBJ2-7; TRBD2 matches at 7 bases. This CDR3 has 9 residues. Looked up from germline, CDR1 is SQVTM and CDR2 is ANQGSEA.

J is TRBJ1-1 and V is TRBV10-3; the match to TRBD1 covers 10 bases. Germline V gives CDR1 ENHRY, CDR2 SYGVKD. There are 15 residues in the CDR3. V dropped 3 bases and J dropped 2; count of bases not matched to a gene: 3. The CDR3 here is CAISDRDRGNTEAFF. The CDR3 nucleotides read TGTGCCATCAGTGACCGGGACAGGGGCAACACTGAAGCTTTCTTT.

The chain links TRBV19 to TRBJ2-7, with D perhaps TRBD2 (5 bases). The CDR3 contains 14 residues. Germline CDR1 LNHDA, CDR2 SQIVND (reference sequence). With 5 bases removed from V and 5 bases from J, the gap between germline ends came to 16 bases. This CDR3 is CASSPNPGSHEQYF. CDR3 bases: TGTGCCAGTAGTCCGAACCCGGGGTCCCACGAGCAGTACTTC. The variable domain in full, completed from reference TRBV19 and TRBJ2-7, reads DGGITQSPKYLFRKEGQNVTLSCEQNLNHDAMYWYRQDPGQGLRLIYYSQIVNDFQKGDIAEGYSVSREKKESFPLTVTSAQKNPTAFYLCASSPNPGSHEQYFGPGTRLTVT.

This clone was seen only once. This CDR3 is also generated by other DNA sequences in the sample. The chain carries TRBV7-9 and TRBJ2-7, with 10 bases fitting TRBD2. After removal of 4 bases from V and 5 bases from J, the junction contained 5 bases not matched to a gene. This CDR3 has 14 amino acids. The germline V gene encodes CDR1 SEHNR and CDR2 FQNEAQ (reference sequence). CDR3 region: CASSSTSGINEQYF. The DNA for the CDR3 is TGTGCCAGCAGCTCTACTAGCGGGATCAACGAGCAGTACTTC.

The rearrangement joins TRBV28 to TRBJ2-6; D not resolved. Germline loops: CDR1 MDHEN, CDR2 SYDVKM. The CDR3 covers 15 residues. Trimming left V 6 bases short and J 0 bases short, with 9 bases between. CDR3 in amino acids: CASRRIISGANVLTF. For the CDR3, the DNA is TGTGCCAGCAGGAGGATCATCTCTGGGGCCAACGTCCTGACTTTC.

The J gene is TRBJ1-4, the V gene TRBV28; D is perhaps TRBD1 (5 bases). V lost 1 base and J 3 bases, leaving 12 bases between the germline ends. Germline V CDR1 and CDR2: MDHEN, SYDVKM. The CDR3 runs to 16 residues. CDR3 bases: TGTGCCAGCAGTTTATATCGGCGACAGTCTAATGAAAAACTGTTTTTT. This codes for CASSLYRRQSNEKLFF.

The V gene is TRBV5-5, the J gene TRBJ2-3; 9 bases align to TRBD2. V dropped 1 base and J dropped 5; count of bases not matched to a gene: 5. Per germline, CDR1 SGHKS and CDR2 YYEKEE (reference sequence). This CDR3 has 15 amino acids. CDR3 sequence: CASSLIRTSEDTQYF. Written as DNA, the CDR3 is TGTGCCAGCAGCTTGATCAGGACTAGCGAAGATACGCAGTATTTT. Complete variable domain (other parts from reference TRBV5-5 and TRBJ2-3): DAGVTQSPTHLIKTRGQQVTLRCSPISGHKSVSWYQQVLGQGPQFIFQYYEKEERGRGNFPDRFSARQFPNYSSELNVNALLLGDSALYLCASSLIRTSEDTQYFGPGTRLTVL.

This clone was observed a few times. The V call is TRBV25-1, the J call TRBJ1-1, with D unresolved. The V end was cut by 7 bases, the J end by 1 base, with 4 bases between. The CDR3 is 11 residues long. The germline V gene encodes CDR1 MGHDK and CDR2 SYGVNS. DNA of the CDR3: TGTGCCAGCACCGGGAACACTGAAGCTTTCTTT. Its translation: CASTGNTEAFF.

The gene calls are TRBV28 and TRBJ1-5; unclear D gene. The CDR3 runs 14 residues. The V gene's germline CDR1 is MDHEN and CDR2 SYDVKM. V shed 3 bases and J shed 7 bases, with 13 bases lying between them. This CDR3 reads CASSFGVEGQPQHF. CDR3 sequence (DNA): TGTGCCAGCAGTTTTGGAGTGGAAGGACAGCCCCAGCATTTT.